This T cell receptor beta chain was documented in a study of cytomegalovirus exposure and HLA in healthy donors. Study-level information: Unique TCRs from HLA-typed donors, 65 million to 85 million of them, were held in an early data release.

Germline V gene lookup returns CDR1 SGHDT and CDR2 YYEEEE. Trimming stripped 0 bases from V and 5 bases from J, with 14 bases between. The CDR3 has 15 residues. PCR was performed using 60 Vbeta and 13 Jbeta primers. Produced via immunoSEQ multiplex PCR; TCRdb's table is partial and in-frame only. The table lists 200,000 to 250,000 clones, more than 60% of them singletons, with roughly 1.9% in the top ten. The chain links TRBV5-6 to TRBJ2-5; TRBD2 might be the D (5 bases). The origin of this receptor is a woman in her 30s in good health and CMV-seronegative. Sequencing input: PBMCs. The CDR3 DNA reads TGTGCCAGCAGCTTGGAATTGCGGCGAGGGGAGACCCAGTACTTC. Translating gives CASSLELRRGETQYF.